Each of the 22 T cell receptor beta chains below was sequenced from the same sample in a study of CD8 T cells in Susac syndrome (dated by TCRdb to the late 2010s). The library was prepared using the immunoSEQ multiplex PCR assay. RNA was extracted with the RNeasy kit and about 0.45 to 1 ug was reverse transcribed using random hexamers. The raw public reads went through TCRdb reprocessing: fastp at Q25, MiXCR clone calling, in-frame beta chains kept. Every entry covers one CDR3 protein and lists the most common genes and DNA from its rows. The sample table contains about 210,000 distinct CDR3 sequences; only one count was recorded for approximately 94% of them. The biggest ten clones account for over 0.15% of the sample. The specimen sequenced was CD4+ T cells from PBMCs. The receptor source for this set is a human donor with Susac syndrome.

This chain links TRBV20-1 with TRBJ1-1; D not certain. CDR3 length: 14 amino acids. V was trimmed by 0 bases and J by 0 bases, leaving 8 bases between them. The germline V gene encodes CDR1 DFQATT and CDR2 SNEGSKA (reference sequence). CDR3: CSAREGLMNTEAFF. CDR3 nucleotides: TGCAGTGCTAGAGAAGGCCTCATGAACACTGAAGCTTTCTTT.

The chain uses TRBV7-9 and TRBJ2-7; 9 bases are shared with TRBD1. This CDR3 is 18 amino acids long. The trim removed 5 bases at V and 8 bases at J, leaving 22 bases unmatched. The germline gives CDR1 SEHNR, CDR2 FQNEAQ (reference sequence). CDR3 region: CASSPNLGQGNVRVKQYF. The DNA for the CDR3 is TGTGCCAGCAGCCCAAATCTGGGACAGGGTAACGTTCGGGTCAAGCAGTACTTC.

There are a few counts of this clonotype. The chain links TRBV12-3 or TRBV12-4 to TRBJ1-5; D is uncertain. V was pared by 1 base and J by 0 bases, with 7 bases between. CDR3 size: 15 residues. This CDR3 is CASSLGTDSNQPQHF. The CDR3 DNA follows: TGTGCCAGCAGTTTAGGGACGGATAGCAATCAGCCCCAGCATTTT.

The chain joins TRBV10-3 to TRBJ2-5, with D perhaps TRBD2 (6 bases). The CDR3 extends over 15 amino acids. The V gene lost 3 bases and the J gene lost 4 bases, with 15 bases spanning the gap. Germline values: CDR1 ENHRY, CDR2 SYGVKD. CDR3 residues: CAISEYGTQGETQYF. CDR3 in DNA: TGTGCCATCAGTGAATACGGGACTCAGGGAGAGACCCAGTACTTC.

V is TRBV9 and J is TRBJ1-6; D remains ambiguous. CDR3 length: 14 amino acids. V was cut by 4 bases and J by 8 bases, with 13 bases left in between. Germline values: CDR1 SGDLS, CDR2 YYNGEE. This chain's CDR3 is CASSPAEKDSPLHF. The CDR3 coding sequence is TGTGCCAGCAGCCCTGCGGAAAAGGATTCACCCCTCCACTTT.

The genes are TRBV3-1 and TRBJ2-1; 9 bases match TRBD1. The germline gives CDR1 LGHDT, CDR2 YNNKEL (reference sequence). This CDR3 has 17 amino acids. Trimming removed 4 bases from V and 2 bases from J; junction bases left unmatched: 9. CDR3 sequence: CASSRGHRDRAYNEQFF. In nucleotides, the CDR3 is TGTGCCAGCAGCCGAGGTCACCGGGACAGGGCCTACAATGAGCAGTTCTTC.

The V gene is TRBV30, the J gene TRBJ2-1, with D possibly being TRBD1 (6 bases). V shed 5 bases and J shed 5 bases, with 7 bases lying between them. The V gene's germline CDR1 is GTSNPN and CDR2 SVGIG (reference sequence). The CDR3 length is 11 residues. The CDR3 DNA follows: TGTGCCTGGGGACAGAACAATGAGCAGTTCTTC. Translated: CAWGQNNEQFF.

DNA of the CDR3: TGTGCCAGCAGCCGGGAGAGACAGGGGGCCTTCTATGGCTACACCTTC. Protein product: CASSRERQGAFYGYTF. J is TRBJ1-2 and V is TRBV4-2, with 10 positions matching TRBD1. The V segment lost 4 bases and the J segment 4 bases; nucleotides outside the gene matches: 9. There are 16 residues in the CDR3. The germline CDR1 and CDR2 sequences are LGHNA and YNFKEQ.

The CDR3 coding sequence is TGTGCCAGCAGCCCACAGGGTAGCTATGGCTACACCTTC. Amino acid sequence: CASSPQGSYGYTF. The gene calls are TRBV27 and TRBJ1-2; possibly TRBD1 for D (6 bases). The CDR3 has 13 residues. V was clipped by 6 bases and J by 4 bases, with 12 bases between them. Germline CDR1 reads MNHEY; CDR2 reads SMNVEV (reference sequence).

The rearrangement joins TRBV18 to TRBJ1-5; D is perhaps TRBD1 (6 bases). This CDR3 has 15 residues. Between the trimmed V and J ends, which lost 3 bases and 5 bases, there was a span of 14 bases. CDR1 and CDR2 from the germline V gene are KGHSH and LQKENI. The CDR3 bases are TGTGCCAGCTCACCCGGGACAACTCCGCATCAGCCCCAGCATTTT. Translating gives CASSPGTTPHQPQHF.

The CDR3 DNA reads TGCGCCAGCAGCCACGGCTCGGGGGACACCATATATTTT. This sequence encodes CASSHGSGDTIYF. The rearrangement joins TRBV4-3 to TRBJ1-3; TRBD1 might be the D (5 bases). The germline V gene encodes CDR1 LGHNA and CDR2 YSLEER. This CDR3 contains 13 residues. The V and J ends lost 3 bases and 8 bases respectively, with 11 bases between them.

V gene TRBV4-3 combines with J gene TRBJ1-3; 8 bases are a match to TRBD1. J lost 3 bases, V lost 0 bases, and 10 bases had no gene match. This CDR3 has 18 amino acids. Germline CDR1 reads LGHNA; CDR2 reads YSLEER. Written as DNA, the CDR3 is TGCGCCAGCAGCCAAGATTTCGGACAGGGTCGTTTTGGAAACACCATATATTTT. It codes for CASSQDFGQGRFGNTIYF.

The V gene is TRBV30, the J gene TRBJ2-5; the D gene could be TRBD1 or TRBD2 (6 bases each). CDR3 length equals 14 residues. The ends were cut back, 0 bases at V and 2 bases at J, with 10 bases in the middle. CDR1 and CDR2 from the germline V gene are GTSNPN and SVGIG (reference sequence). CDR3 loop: CAWSVGGKQETQYF. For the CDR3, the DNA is TGTGCCTGGAGTGTCGGGGGCAAGCAAGAGACCCAGTACTTC.

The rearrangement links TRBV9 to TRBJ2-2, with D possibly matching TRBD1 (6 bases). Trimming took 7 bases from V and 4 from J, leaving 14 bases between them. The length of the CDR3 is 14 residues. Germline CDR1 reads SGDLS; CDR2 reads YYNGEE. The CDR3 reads CASSWGLPTGELFF. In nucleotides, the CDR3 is TGTGCCAGCTCGTGGGGGCTGCCCACCGGGGAGCTGTTTTTT.

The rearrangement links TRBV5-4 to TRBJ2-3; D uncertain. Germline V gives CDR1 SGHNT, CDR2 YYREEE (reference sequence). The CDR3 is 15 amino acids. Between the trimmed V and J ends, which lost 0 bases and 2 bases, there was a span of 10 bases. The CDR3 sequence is CASSLGTSFTDTQYF. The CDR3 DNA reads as TGTGCCAGCAGCTTGGGGACGTCGTTCACAGATACGCAGTATTTT.

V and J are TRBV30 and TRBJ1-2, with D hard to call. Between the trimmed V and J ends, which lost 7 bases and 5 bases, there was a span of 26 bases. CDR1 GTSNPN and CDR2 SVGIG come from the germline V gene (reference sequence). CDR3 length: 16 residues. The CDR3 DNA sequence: TGTGCCTCCAGAGGGATGGCAGGAGGCGGAGGGTATGGCTACACCTTC. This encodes CASRGMAGGGGYGYTF.

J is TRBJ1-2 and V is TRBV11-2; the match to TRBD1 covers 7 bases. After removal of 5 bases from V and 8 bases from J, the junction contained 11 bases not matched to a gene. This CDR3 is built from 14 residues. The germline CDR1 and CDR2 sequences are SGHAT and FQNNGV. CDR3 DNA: TGTGCCAGCAGCCCAGAAATACAGGGGAGCGGCTACACCTTC. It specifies CASSPEIQGSGYTF.

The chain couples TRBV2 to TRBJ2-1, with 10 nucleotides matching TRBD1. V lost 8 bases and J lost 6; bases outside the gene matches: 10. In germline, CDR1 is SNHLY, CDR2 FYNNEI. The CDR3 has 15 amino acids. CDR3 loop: CASRTGGNFVNEQFF. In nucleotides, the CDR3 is TGTGCCAGCCGGACAGGGGGTAACTTTGTCAATGAGCAGTTCTTC.

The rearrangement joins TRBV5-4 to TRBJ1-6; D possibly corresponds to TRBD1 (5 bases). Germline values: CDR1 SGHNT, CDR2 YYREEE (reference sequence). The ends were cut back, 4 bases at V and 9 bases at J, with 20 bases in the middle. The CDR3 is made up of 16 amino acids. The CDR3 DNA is TGTGCCAGCAGCCGGGGAGGGGCGGTCTCGCCTTCACCCCTCCACTTT. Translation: CASSRGGAVSPSPLHF.

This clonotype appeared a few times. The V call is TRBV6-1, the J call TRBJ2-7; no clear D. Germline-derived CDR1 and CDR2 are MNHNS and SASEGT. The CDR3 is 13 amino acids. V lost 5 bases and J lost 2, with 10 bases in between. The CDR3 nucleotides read TGTGCCAGCAGTCCTTCTGCTACCTACGAGCAGTACTTC. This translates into CASSPSATYEQYF.

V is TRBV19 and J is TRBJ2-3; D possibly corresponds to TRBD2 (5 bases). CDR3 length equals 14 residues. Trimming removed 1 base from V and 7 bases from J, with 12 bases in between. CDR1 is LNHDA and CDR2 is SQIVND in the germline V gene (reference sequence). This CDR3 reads CASSIGEGQYTQYF. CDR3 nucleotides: TGTGCCAGTAGTATAGGTGAGGGCCAATATACGCAGTATTTT.

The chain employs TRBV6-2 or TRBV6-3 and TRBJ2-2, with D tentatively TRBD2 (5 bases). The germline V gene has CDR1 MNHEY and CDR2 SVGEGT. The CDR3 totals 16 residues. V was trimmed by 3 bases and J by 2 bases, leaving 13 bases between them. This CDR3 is CASSYHRDDNTGELFF. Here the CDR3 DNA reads TGTGCCAGCAGTTATCATCGGGATGATAACACCGGGGAGCTGTTTTTT.